This T cell receptor beta chain was retrieved from a study of Graves' ophthalmopathy and Graves' hyperthyroidism. Findings and limits, study-wide: Stable hyperthyroidism and ophthalmopathy were told apart by a 13-signature model, which achieved less than 90% sensitivity and over 65% specificity.

The authors amplified TCR beta CDR3 regions from RNA transcripts. First-round RT-PCR used HTBI primers; second-round multiplex PCR followed. In TCRdb, the multiplex PCR reads were re-called with MiXCR into one record per CDR3 protein. The table shows about 400,000 distinct CDR3 sequences, with approximately 16% occurring only once. This CDR3 region has 14 residues. V was pared by 6 bases and J by 2 bases, with 14 bases between. The table lists this clonotype with many counts. The antigen is not known. The material sequenced was peripheral blood. The V gene is TRBV12-3 or TRBV12-4, the J gene TRBJ2-7; the D is unclear. This sequence was found in a woman in her late teens or twenties with Graves' ophthalmopathy. CDR3 sequence (DNA): TGTGCCAGCAGCCAAAAAATATTTCCCTACGAGCAGTACTTC. Translation: CASSQKIFPYEQYF.